This T cell receptor beta chain was profiled in a study of cytomegalovirus exposure and HLA in healthy donors. The study's findings and limits: Among CMV-associated TCR beta chains, most appeared HLA-restricted in a later analysis. A later look showed TCR association rates differing by HLA locus, highest for DRB1 and lowest for HLA-C. Presence/absence analyses took donor sequencing depth as roughly uniform. TCR beta V- and J-gene trimming was later associated with a missense DCLRE1C variant.

The V end was cut by 2 bases, the J end by 6 bases, with 10 bases between. The CDR3 has 13 residues. Germline V gene lookup returns CDR1 ENHRY and CDR2 SYGVKD. Use of 60 Vbeta and 13 Jbeta primers characterized the PCR. This table comes from immunoSEQ multiplex PCR, and its TCRdb copy is limited to in-frame clones, with some not included. The table shows about 55,000 clones, with about three quarters occurring only once. Concerning this clone: What it binds is unknown.

The rearrangement joins TRBV10-3 to TRBJ1-2; no clear D gene. The sequencing input was PBMCs. The TCR was taken from a female donor in good health and CMV-seronegative. The CDR3: CAISEPNRDGYTF. For the CDR3, the DNA is TGTGCCATCAGTGAGCCGAACCGGGATGGCTACACCTTC.